The 26 T cell receptor beta chains given below trace back to one sample, sequenced in a study of blood T cell repertoires in COVID-19. The repertoire was sequenced with immunoSEQ multiplex PCR; TCRdb's copy has only in-frame clones and lacks some. The repertoire includes some 200,000 clones, 84% of them detected once, and approximately 5% sits in the top ten. The sample comprised peripheral blood. The origin of the receptors is an older woman who had recovered from COVID-19.

The chain uses TRBV5-8 and TRBJ1-2, with a weak D call TRBD1 (6 bases). The CDR3 totals 12 residues. Germline CDR1 and CDR2: SGHTS and YDEGEE. V gave up 4 bases and J gave up 5 bases, with 9 bases separating them. CDR3 sequence (DNA): TGTGCCAGCAGCCCGGACAGTTATGGCTACACCTTC. Its translation: CASSPDSYGYTF.

DNA of the CDR3: TGTGCCAGCAGCGTAGCTCCCACAGGGGGCGATGATACGCAGTATTTT. As protein: CASSVAPTGGDDTQYF. The chain is built from TRBV9 and TRBJ2-3, with TRBD1 matching 9 bases. The CDR3 contains 16 residues. The J segment lost 6 bases and the V segment lost 0 bases, leaving 8 bases of the junction unmatched. Germline CDR1 reads SGDLS; CDR2 reads YYNGEE.

The chain carries TRBV18 and TRBJ2-1; 9 bases fit TRBD1. There are 17 residues in the CDR3. Germline V lookup: CDR1 KGHSH, CDR2 LQKENI. The trim removed 0 bases at V and 7 bases at J, leaving 10 bases unmatched. The CDR3 here is CASSPPANRGPTNEQFF. The DNA of the CDR3 is TGTGCCAGCTCACCACCGGCAAACAGGGGGCCGACGAATGAGCAGTTCTTC. Using reference TRBV18 and TRBJ2-1 for the parts outside the CDR3, the full variable domain is NAGVMQNPRHLVRRRGQEARLRCSPMKGHSHVYWYRQLPEEGLKFMVYLQKENIIDESGMPKERFSAEFPKEGPSILRIQQVVRGDSAAYFCASSPPANRGPTNEQFFGPGTRLTVL.

This clone was observed a few times. CDR3 in DNA: TGCGCCAGCAGCTCTACTAGCGGGGGACCCAACGAGCAGTACTTC. Encoded protein: CASSSTSGGPNEQYF. The V gene is TRBV5-1, the J gene TRBJ2-7, with 11 bases lining up with TRBD2. J gave up 5 bases and V 3 bases, and 7 bases lay outside the gene matches. The CDR3 spans 15 residues. The germline gives CDR1 SGHRS, CDR2 YFSETQ.

The V and J genes are TRBV18 and TRBJ1-3; the D is unclear. CDR3 length: 17 residues. CDR1 KGHSH and CDR2 LQKENI come from the germline V gene. The ends were cut back, 2 bases at V and 0 bases at J, with 14 bases in the middle. Here the CDR3 DNA reads TGTGCCAGCTCACCATCCGGGAGGCGTAACTCTGGAAACACCATATATTTT. It specifies CASSPSGRRNSGNTIYF. The variable domain in full, with the rest retrieved from reference TRBV18 and TRBJ1-3, is NAGVMQNPRHLVRRRGQEARLRCSPMKGHSHVYWYRQLPEEGLKFMVYLQKENIIDESGMPKERFSAEFPKEGPSILRIQQVVRGDSAAYFCASSPSGRRNSGNTIYFGEGSWLTVV.

The chain combines TRBV2 with TRBJ2-6; TRBD1 agrees at 8 bases. V shed 8 bases and J 4 bases; nucleotides not matched to a gene: 7. Germline V lookup: CDR1 SNHLY, CDR2 FYNNEI. This CDR3 is 15 amino acids long. CDR3 loop: CASAQTGAGANVLTF. The CDR3 region has the DNA TGTGCCAGCGCACAGACAGGGGCGGGGGCCAACGTCCTGACTTTC.

The chain recombines TRBV27 with TRBJ1-1; 8 bases align to TRBD1. CDR1 is MNHEY, CDR2 SMNVEV, per germline (reference sequence). The ends lost 5 bases at V and 1 base at J; junction bases unmatched: 6. The CDR3 is 15 residues long. Here the CDR3 reads CASSKGQGTNTEAFF. The CDR3 nucleotides read TGTGCCAGCAGTAAAGGACAGGGCACGAACACTGAAGCTTTCTTT.

The chain recombines TRBV6-5 with TRBJ1-2; D perhaps matches TRBD1 (6 bases). V lost 10 bases and J lost 5, with 14 bases in between. This CDR3 has 12 amino acids. Germline assignment: CDR1 MNHEY and CDR2 SVGAGI. The CDR3 sequence: CAIGRGSYGYTF. The CDR3 DNA reads TGTGCCATCGGCAGGGGTTCGTATGGCTACACCTTC.

The chain recombines TRBV5-1 with TRBJ2-2; 8 positions agree with TRBD2. Looked up from germline, CDR1 is SGHRS and CDR2 is YFSETQ. The CDR3 is made up of 18 amino acids. The J segment lost 3 bases and the V segment lost 1 base, leaving 11 bases of the junction unmatched. Here the CDR3 reads CASSLLTSGGLDTGELFF. For the CDR3, the DNA is TGCGCCAGCAGCTTGCTGACGTCGGGGGGGCTTGACACCGGGGAGCTGTTTTTT.

The rearrangement uses TRBV4-1 and TRBJ2-7; tentatively, D is TRBD1 (6 bases). In germline, CDR1 is MGHRA, CDR2 YSYEKL. V was cut by 3 bases and J by 3 bases, with 12 bases left in between. CDR3 length: 14 residues. Here the CDR3 reads CASSHPSRGYEQYF. The DNA for the CDR3 is TGCGCCAGCAGCCATCCCAGCAGGGGCTACGAGCAGTACTTC.

V and J are TRBV29-1 and TRBJ2-7, with TRBD1 as a possible D gene (6 bases). The CDR3 covers 13 residues. Trimming pared 2 bases from V and 2 bases from J, leaving 10 bases between. Germline V gene sequence: CDR1 SQVTM, CDR2 ANQGSEA. The CDR3 protein is CSVESQGPYEQYF. The CDR3 DNA reads as TGCAGCGTTGAAAGCCAGGGGCCCTACGAGCAGTACTTC.

The chain joins TRBV11-2 to TRBJ2-7, with D maybe TRBD1 (5 bases). The CDR3 spans 16 residues. Germline V gene lookup returns CDR1 SGHAT and CDR2 FQNNGV. The V and J ends lost 5 bases and 4 bases respectively, with 21 bases between them. The CDR3 region is CASSPPGLDPGYEQYF. CDR3 bases: TGTGCCAGCAGCCCCCCCGGGCTAGATCCAGGGTACGAGCAGTACTTC. Supplemented by reference TRBV11-2 and TRBJ2-7, the full variable domain reads EAGVAQSPRYKIIEKRQSVAFWCNPISGHATLYWYQQILGQGPKLLIQFQNNGVVDDSQLPKDRFSAERLKGVDSTLKIQPAKLEDSAVYLCASSPPGLDPGYEQYFGPGTRLTVT.

In its sample, this clone was seen once. The CDR3 sequence is CASSFEQGSGEAFF. The CDR3 DNA reads as TGTGCCAGCAGCTTCGAACAGGGGTCGGGGGAAGCTTTCTTT. This chain links TRBV7-9 with TRBJ1-1; TRBD1 aligns across 7 bases. Germline V gene lookup returns CDR1 SEHNR and CDR2 FQNEAQ (reference sequence). J was trimmed by 8 bases and V by 3 bases; bases with no gene match: 9. CDR3 length: 14 residues.

This chain joins TRBV12-3 or TRBV12-4 and TRBJ1-2; TRBD1 agrees at 7 bases. This CDR3 is 13 amino acids long. Trimming cost V 10 bases and J 2 bases; bases outside gene matches: 7. CDR3 region: CATDRVGNYGYTF. DNA of the CDR3: TGTGCCACCGACAGGGTGGGGAACTATGGCTACACCTTC.

The sample holds a few counts of this clone. The CDR3 DNA reads as TGTGCCAGCAGCTCGGGACTAGCGGGGGGGCCCACCGGGGAGCTGTTTTTT. Translating it yields CASSSGLAGGPTGELFF. This sequence joins TRBV7-2 and TRBJ2-2; 16 nucleotides match TRBD2. J was trimmed by 4 bases and V by 4 bases; bases with no gene match: 3. Per the germline V gene, CDR1 is SGHTA and CDR2 is FQGNSA. This CDR3 spans 17 amino acids.

This rearrangement joins TRBV5-1 to TRBJ1-4; tentative D call: TRBD1 (6 bases). V was clipped by 3 bases and J by 7 bases, with 10 bases between them. CDR1 is SGHRS, CDR2 YFSETQ, per germline. CDR3 size: 13 residues. CDR3: CASSSGAGEKLFF. CDR3 nucleotides: TGCGCCAGCAGCTCAGGGGCGGGTGAAAAACTGTTTTTT.

The chain joins TRBV7-3 to TRBJ2-3, with 9 bases matching TRBD1. CDR1 and CDR2 (germline): SGHTA, FQGTGA. This CDR3 region has 15 residues. V lost 5 bases to trimming and J lost 0 bases; unmatched junction nucleotides: 3. The CDR3 sequence is CASSPTGGSTDTQYF. The CDR3 DNA is TGTGCCAGCAGCCCGACAGGGGGTAGCACAGATACGCAGTATTTT. Variable domain in full (rest from reference TRBV7-3 and TRBJ2-3): GAGVSQTPSNKVTEKGKYVELRCDPISGHTALYWYRQSLGQGPEFLIYFQGTGAADDSGLPNDRFFAVRPEGSVSTLKIQRTERGDSAVYLCASSPTGGSTDTQYFGPGTRLTVL.

This rearrangement joins TRBV2 to TRBJ2-5, with TRBD2 matching over 9 bases. CDR3 length equals 16 residues. J lost 5 bases, V lost 2 bases, and 9 bases had no gene match. Germline V gives CDR1 SNHLY, CDR2 FYNNEI. The CDR3: CASSEFVSGGEETQYF. As DNA, the CDR3 is TGTGCCAGCAGTGAATTTGTTAGCGGGGGTGAGGAGACCCAGTACTTC.

This rearrangement joins TRBV12-3 or TRBV12-4 to TRBJ2-3; D call uncertain. The CDR3 has 13 amino acids. Trimming stripped 4 bases from V and 6 bases from J, with 11 bases between. The CDR3 protein is CASSSFTMDTQYF. Here the CDR3 DNA reads TGTGCCAGCAGTTCCTTCACAATGGATACGCAGTATTTT.

V usage is TRBV28 and J usage is TRBJ1-2; no clear D gene. CDR3 length equals 8 residues. Looked up from germline, CDR1 is MDHEN and CDR2 is SYDVKM. The DNA for the CDR3 is TGTGCTATAGAGGGCTACACCTTC. It specifies CAIEGYTF.

A single count supports this clone. This chain connects TRBV11-2 to TRBJ2-7; possibly TRBD1 for D (6 bases). Germline lookup yields CDR1 SGHAT and CDR2 FQNNGV. Trimming cost V 1 base and J 1 base, with 11 bases left between them. The CDR3 is 15 residues long. The CDR3 loop reads CASSLGTAISYEQYF. DNA for the CDR3: TGTGCCAGCAGCTTAGGGACAGCGATTTCCTACGAGCAGTACTTC.

The chain combines TRBV7-2 with TRBJ2-5, with TRBD2 matching over 15 bases. CDR3 length equals 17 residues. Germline-derived CDR1 and CDR2 are SGHTA and FQGNSA. With V trimmed by 0 bases and J by 5 bases, 4 bases remained unmatched. The CDR3 protein is CASSLAPGLAGGETQYF. The CDR3 nucleotides read TGTGCCAGCAGCTTAGCCCCTGGACTAGCGGGGGGGGAGACCCAGTACTTC.

The chain joins TRBV30 to TRBJ1-5; D is unresolved. Trimming left V 2 bases short and J 6 bases short, with 8 bases between. This CDR3 comprises 12 residues. Per the germline V gene, CDR1 is GTSNPN and CDR2 is SVGIG (reference sequence). CDR3 protein: CAWSLHSQPQHF. The CDR3 coding sequence is TGTGCCTGGAGTTTGCACAGTCAGCCCCAGCATTTT.

The chain has TRBV7-9 and TRBJ2-5; TRBD2 agrees at 10 bases. The CDR3 has 17 residues. The J segment lost 2 bases and the V segment lost 2 bases, leaving 8 bases of the junction unmatched. Looked up from germline, CDR1 is SEHNR and CDR2 is FQNEAQ (reference sequence). CDR3 DNA sequence: TGTGCCAGCAGCTTAAAGGTAGCGGGGGGAACGCAAGAGACCCAGTACTTC. Its protein product is CASSLKVAGGTQETQYF.

The rearrangement links TRBV5-1 to TRBJ2-7, with TRBD1 identical over 7 bases. The CDR3 length is 13 residues. Per the germline V gene, CDR1 is SGHRS and CDR2 is YFSETQ. Trimming at V came to 0 bases and at J to 6 bases, leaving 3 bases not matched to a gene. For the CDR3, the DNA is TGCGCCAGCAGCTTGGTGCCAGGGGGCGAGCAGTACTTC. Its translation: CASSLVPGGEQYF. Full variable domain (outside the CDR3, taken from reference TRBV5-1 and TRBJ2-7): KAGVTQTPRYLIKTRGQQVTLSCSPISGHRSVSWYQQTPGQGLQFLFEYFSETQRNKGNFPGRFSGRQFSNSRSEMNVSTLELGDSALYLCASSLVPGGEQYFGPGTRLTVT.

This chain connects TRBV18 to TRBJ1-1; 10 nucleotides match TRBD1. The germline V gene encodes CDR1 KGHSH and CDR2 LQKENI. The CDR3 runs to 17 residues. J gave up 0 bases and V 1 base, and 5 bases lay outside the gene matches. CDR3 sequence (DNA): TGTGCCAGCTCACCACAGACAGGGGGCGGGATGAACACTGAAGCTTTCTTT. Residues: CASSPQTGGGMNTEAFF.